Listed here are 4 T cell receptor beta chains from one sample, sequenced in a study of T cells after yellow fever vaccination. In TCRdb, the 5' RACE reads were re-called with MiXCR into one record per CDR3 protein. The sample has approximately 150,000 distinct CDR3 sequences, over 7% seen once; the top ten hold under 0.95%. Sample: CD4+ T cells sorted from PBMCs, taken 5 days after the yellow fever booster vaccination. Every receptor here comes from a young man who received the YFV17D yellow fever vaccine.

In this sample, this clonotype turned up many times. The chain carries TRBV7-2 and TRBJ2-2; TRBD2 agrees at 10 bases. The CDR3 consists of 17 residues. Germline V gives CDR1 SGHTA, CDR2 FQGNSA. The J segment lost 4 bases and the V segment lost 5 bases, leaving 10 bases of the junction unmatched. This chain's CDR3 is CASSGSGRAFRTGELFF. The CDR3, as DNA: TGTGCCAGCAGCGGCAGCGGGAGGGCCTTCCGCACCGGGGAGCTGTTTTTT.

This clonotype was recorded at least ten times. The chain recombines TRBV5-1 with TRBJ2-5, with TRBD1 matching 7 bases. This CDR3 spans 14 amino acids. J lost 2 bases, V lost 4 bases, and 5 bases had no gene match. The germline V gene has CDR1 SGHRS and CDR2 YFSETQ. This CDR3 reads CASSPGTAQETQYF. The CDR3 coding sequence is TGCGCCAGCAGCCCGGGGACAGCACAAGAGACCCAGTACTTC.

This clonotype was detected many times. The chain combines TRBV4-3 with TRBJ2-5; 11 nucleotides line up with TRBD2. V lost 3 bases, J lost 7 bases, and 4 bases stayed unmatched. The CDR3 loop spans 14 amino acids. The germline CDR1 and CDR2 sequences are LGHNA and YSLEER. This chain's CDR3 is CASSQSGTSGTQYF. CDR3 nucleotide sequence: TGCGCCAGCAGCCAGTCCGGGACTAGCGGGACCCAGTACTTC.

In the case of this clonotype: A much more abundant neighbour one base away suggests this may be a read error. The rearrangement links TRBV5-1 to TRBJ2-4, with D maybe TRBD1 (6 bases). The CDR3 is 13 residues long. Germline V gives CDR1 SGHRS, CDR2 YFSETQ. Trimming removed 4 bases at V and 5 bases at J, with 10 bases between. Here the CDR3 DNA reads TGCGCCAGCAGCCCCAGGACAGAAAACATTCAGTACTTC. It translates to CASSPRTENIQYF.